This TCR beta chain was sequenced in a study of post-analysis software for immune sequencing data. Turning to the study itself: Recorded subtypes: relapsing-remitting, secondary progressive, progressive-relapsing; some patients unannotated.

Unique molecular identifiers had been added to the TCR beta cDNA libraries. Input amounts of 1 to 10 million T cells were used. These gave about 500,000 cDNA molecules, so each molecule approximated one T cell. TCRdb used MiXCR to reprocess the PCR reads, holding one entry per CDR3 protein. The table records roughly 430,000 distinct CDR3 sequences, roughly 40% of them present only once. The CDR3 runs to 15 residues. The V end lost 4 bases, the J end lost 0 bases, and 11 bases lay between the germline ends. Germline CDR1 is KGHDR and CDR2 is SFDVKD. To note about this clonotype: The antigen remains unidentified.

Study-level findings and limits: The study found significantly lower normalized Chao1 diversity in multiple sclerosis patients than in controls. The study found TRBV5-6, TRBV5-1 and TRBV20-1 among about five TRBV segments more frequent in patients than controls.

Sequenced: blood. This chain links TRBV24-1 with TRBJ1-2; the D is unclear. The clonotype was recovered from a girl aged 2-10 years with multiple sclerosis. The chain's CDR3 is CATSDSARTNYGYTF. The CDR3 DNA reads as TGTGCCACCAGTGACTCCGCCAGAACTAACTATGGCTACACCTTC.